These 20 T cell receptor beta chains share one sample of origin, sequenced in a study of blood T cell repertoires in COVID-19. The data were produced by immunoSEQ multiplex PCR, yet TCRdb's version contains in-frame clones alone and is incomplete. The sample carries tens of thousands of clones, about 74% recorded once. What was sequenced was peripheral blood. These receptors all stem from a man in his 70s with COVID-19, enrolled during active disease.

V usage is TRBV10-2 and J usage is TRBJ2-5; a possible D gene is TRBD1 (8 bases). The CDR3 runs 15 residues. Germline V gene data show CDR1 as WSHSY and CDR2 as SAAADI. The V end lost 5 bases, the J end lost 5 bases, and 18 bases lay between the germline ends. CDR3 in amino acids: CASSLSKQGGETQYF. The CDR3 DNA reads as TGCGCCAGCAGTCTCAGCAAACAGGGGGGGGAGACCCAGTACTTC.

V is TRBV2 and J is TRBJ2-5; D is perhaps TRBD1 (5 bases). This CDR3 has 16 amino acids. The germline gives CDR1 SNHLY, CDR2 FYNNEI. Trimming removed 4 bases at V and 0 bases at J, with 15 bases between. The CDR3 protein is CASSAPGHRYQETQYF. In nucleotides, the CDR3 is TGTGCCAGCAGTGCCCCAGGCCACAGGTACCAAGAGACCCAGTACTTC.

This chain links TRBV18 with TRBJ2-5; 7 bases fit TRBD1. J lost 4 bases, V lost 3 bases, and 11 bases had no gene match. Per germline, CDR1 KGHSH and CDR2 LQKENI. CDR3 size: 16 residues. CDR3: CASSPQYDRVRETQYF. DNA for the CDR3: TGTGCCAGCTCACCCCAATACGACAGGGTTCGAGAGACCCAGTACTTC.

The chain combines TRBV7-2 with TRBJ2-3; D remains ambiguous. Germline lookup yields CDR1 SGHTA and CDR2 FQGNSA. CDR3 size: 13 residues. V lost 2 bases to trimming and J lost 9 bases, with 12 bases between them. The CDR3 region has the DNA TGTGCCAGCAGCTTATCCCCTAGAGGCACGCAGTATTTT. Protein product: CASSLSPRGTQYF.

The chain joins TRBV27 to TRBJ1-6; D is unresolved. The CDR3 sequence is 12 residues long. The germline V gene encodes CDR1 MNHEY and CDR2 SMNVEV (reference sequence). V was trimmed by 3 bases and J by 10 bases, leaving 7 bases between them. CDR3 loop: CASSFSRSPLHF. DNA of the CDR3: TGTGCCAGCAGTTTCTCGAGGTCACCCCTCCACTTT.

The gene calls are TRBV10-3 and TRBJ2-7, with no clear D. The CDR3 is 13 amino acids. Germline-derived CDR1 and CDR2 are ENHRY and SYGVKD. Trimming stripped 3 bases from V and 4 bases from J, with 10 bases between. CDR3 sequence: CAISDEDTYEQYF. The CDR3 nucleotides are TGTGCCATCAGTGACGAGGATACATACGAGCAGTACTTC.

The chain combines TRBV5-1 with TRBJ2-2; D gene unclear. Germline CDR1 is SGHRS and CDR2 is YFSETQ. Trimming removed 0 bases at V and 6 bases at J, with 6 bases between. The CDR3 extends over 13 amino acids. The CDR3 DNA sequence: TGCGCCAGCAGCTTGGGGCAGGCCGGGGAGCTGTTTTTT. This encodes CASSLGQAGELFF.

There are a few counts of this clone. This sequence joins TRBV30 and TRBJ2-1; possibly TRBD2 for D (6 bases). Trimming stripped 3 bases from V and 4 bases from J, with 10 bases between. The germline CDR1 and CDR2 sequences are GTSNPN and SVGIG (reference sequence). The CDR3 length is 13 residues. The CDR3 protein is CAWRGGPYNEQFF. CDR3 sequence (DNA): TGTGCCTGGAGGGGGGGACCTTACAATGAGCAGTTCTTC.

The chain joins TRBV19 to TRBJ1-5; D gene ambiguous. This CDR3 has 15 amino acids. Trimming pared 7 bases from V and 0 bases from J, leaving 13 bases between. Germline-derived CDR1 and CDR2 are LNHDA and SQIVND (reference sequence). This CDR3 reads CASIEEGNSNQPQHF. In DNA form, the CDR3 reads TGTGCCAGTATAGAAGAGGGAAATAGCAATCAGCCCCAGCATTTT.

This CDR3 is CASTSDRNTGELFF. The CDR3, as DNA: TGTGCCAGCACTTCGGACAGGAACACCGGGGAGCTGTTTTTT. J is TRBJ2-2 and V is TRBV18; possible D gene TRBD1, 6 bases. V lost 8 bases and J lost 1, with 11 bases in between. The CDR3 is made up of 14 amino acids. Germline values: CDR1 KGHSH, CDR2 LQKENI.

This chain links TRBV10-3 with TRBJ1-2; 12 bases fit TRBD1. The CDR3 is made up of 20 amino acids. Germline CDR1 and CDR2: ENHRY and SYGVKD. V gave up 6 bases and J gave up 5 bases; unmatched junction bases: 22. CDR3 sequence (DNA): TGTGCCATCAGCGATCTGATGGGTGCGGGACAGGGGGCAATTAAGTATGGCTACACCTTC. Protein sequence: CAISDLMGAGQGAIKYGYTF.

This chain joins TRBV6-2 or TRBV6-3 and TRBJ2-7, with a possible D match to TRBD1 (6 bases). Per germline, CDR1 MNHEY and CDR2 SVGEGT. Trimming pared 2 bases from V and 7 bases from J, leaving 21 bases between. CDR3 size: 16 residues. CDR3 protein: CASSYATGTWYSEQYF. The CDR3 DNA sequence: TGTGCCAGCAGTTACGCCACAGGGACCTGGTATTCGGAGCAGTACTTC.

This clone has only one observation. V and J are TRBV5-1 and TRBJ2-2; D is perhaps TRBD1 (7 bases). The CDR3 is 14 amino acids. Trimming took 5 bases from V and 5 from J, leaving 13 bases between them. Germline V gene sequence: CDR1 SGHRS, CDR2 YFSETQ. The CDR3 nucleotides read TGCGCCAGCAGGGAGGGGGCGCGGACCGGGGAGCTGTTTTTT. Protein product: CASREGARTGELFF.

V gene TRBV7-2 combines with J gene TRBJ1-3; D is perhaps TRBD1 (5 bases). Per the germline V gene, CDR1 is SGHTA and CDR2 is FQGNSA. Trimming stripped 5 bases from V and 3 bases from J, with 14 bases between. The CDR3 runs 15 residues. CDR3 sequence reads: CASSPRAGIGNTIYF. CDR3 nucleotides: TGTGCCAGCAGCCCCCGGGCAGGGATTGGAAACACCATATATTTT. Full variable domain (remainder filled in from reference TRBV7-2 and TRBJ1-3): GAGVSQSPSNKVTEKGKDVELRCDPISGHTALYWYRQSLGQGLEFLIYFQGNSAPDKSGLPSDRFSAERTGGSVSTLTIQRTQQEDSAVYLCASSPRAGIGNTIYFGEGSWLTVV.

This chain joins TRBV24-1 and TRBJ2-3; 7 bases agree with TRBD2. CDR3 length: 16 residues. The ends lost 3 bases at V and 6 bases at J; junction bases unmatched: 11. Germline V CDR1 and CDR2: KGHDR, SFDVKD. The CDR3 protein is CATSDGGLLEADTQYF. Here the CDR3 DNA reads TGTGCCACCAGTGATGGGGGACTACTTGAGGCGGATACGCAGTATTTT.

This clone was observed a handful of times. This chain uses TRBV10-3 with TRBJ1-1, with TRBD1 matching over 7 bases. The CDR3 is 13 amino acids. The ends lost 6 bases at V and 5 bases at J; junction bases unmatched: 6. Germline CDR1 is ENHRY and CDR2 is SYGVKD. The CDR3 nucleotides are TGTGCCATCAGCACAGGGGCTCGGACTGAAGCTTTCTTT. Its protein product is CAISTGARTEAFF.

The chain couples TRBV18 to TRBJ2-5; D is possibly TRBD1 (5 bases). Germline V gives CDR1 KGHSH, CDR2 LQKENI. The length of the CDR3 is 15 residues. V dropped 4 bases and J dropped 2 bases, with 14 bases sitting between them. The CDR3 sequence: CASSRTPTGQETQYF. DNA of the CDR3: TGTGCCAGCTCACGGACCCCTACAGGACAAGAGACCCAGTACTTC.

V gene TRBV11-3 combines with J gene TRBJ2-3; 9 positions match TRBD2. With V trimmed by 1 base and J by 6 bases, 11 bases remained unmatched. The CDR3 sequence is 17 residues long. Germline V lookup: CDR1 SGHNT, CDR2 YENEEA. Here the CDR3 reads CASSLGRGLAVYDTQYF. CDR3 nucleotides: TGTGCCAGCAGCTTAGGTCGGGGACTAGCAGTTTACGATACGCAGTATTTT.

The chain has TRBV5-1 and TRBJ2-5; a possible D gene is TRBD1 (5 bases). CDR3 length: 13 residues. CDR1 and CDR2 (germline): SGHRS, YFSETQ. V lost 2 bases, J lost 5 bases, and 10 bases lay in between. CDR3 coding DNA: TGCGCCAGCAGCTTAGGGGCGGTTGAGACCCAGTACTTC. Its translation is CASSLGAVETQYF.

This sequence joins TRBV30 and TRBJ2-7; D is perhaps TRBD2 (5 bases). The CDR3 is 16 amino acids. V was trimmed by 0 bases and J by 2 bases, leaving 17 bases between them. From germline, CDR1 is GTSNPN and CDR2 SVGIG (reference sequence). CDR3 sequence reads: CAWSVLSGAGAYEQYF. CDR3 bases: TGTGCCTGGAGTGTACTTTCGGGCGCCGGGGCCTACGAGCAGTACTTC.